Each of the 20 T cell receptor beta chains below was sequenced from the same sample in a study of T-cell reconstitution after alpha-beta-depleted transplantation in children. Unique molecular identifiers were used to barcode this TCRbeta library. TCRdb recomputed calls from the PCR reads with MiXCR, one row per CDR3 protein. The data show 500,000 to 600,000 distinct CDR3 sequences, about 33% seen once. Sample: PBMCs from the stem cell graft donor, taken from the stem cell graft. These TCRs come from a human donor who donated a stem cell graft to a child with aplastic anemia.

This clonotype was observed a handful of times. The chain combines TRBV9 with TRBJ1-1; D not certain. The CDR3 is made up of 15 amino acids. V was pared by 5 bases and J by 0 bases, with 14 bases between. The germline V gene has CDR1 SGDLS and CDR2 YYNGEE. CDR3: CASRSSGTVNTEAFF. CDR3 bases: TGTGCCAGCAGGTCCTCCGGTACAGTGAACACTGAAGCTTTCTTT.

CDR3 sequence (DNA): TGTGCCAGCAGCCCTAGCGGGAGCTGGCAGTTCTTC. This translates into CASSPSGSWQFF. The chain couples TRBV6-2 or TRBV6-3 to TRBJ2-1; 10 positions agree with TRBD2. The CDR3 is 12 residues long. The V segment lost 6 bases and the J segment 12 bases; nucleotides outside the gene matches: 5. The germline V gene encodes CDR1 MNHEY and CDR2 SVGEGT.

J is TRBJ2-1 and V is TRBV6-5, with D possibly matching TRBD2 (6 bases). Germline-derived CDR1 and CDR2 are MNHEY and SVGAGI. This CDR3 region has 15 residues. V shed 3 bases and J shed 8 bases, with 17 bases lying between them. In DNA, the CDR3 is TGTGCCAGCAGTTATGTGGAGGGCCGGTACGATGAGCAGTTCTTC. This translates into CASSYVEGRYDEQFF.

The rearrangement joins TRBV7-6 to TRBJ1-4; no clear D gene. Between the trimmed V and J ends, which lost 5 bases and 4 bases, there was a span of 17 bases. From germline, CDR1 is SGHVS and CDR2 FNYEAQ. There are 16 residues in the CDR3. The DNA for the CDR3 is TGTGCCAGCAGCCGTGAATTAGTGGGTAGTAATGAAAAACTGTTTTTT. This codes for CASSRELVGSNEKLFF.

This clonotype was counted a few times. The chain couples TRBV5-1 to TRBJ1-1; D ambiguous. CDR3 length: 13 amino acids. Germline V CDR1 and CDR2: SGHRS, YFSETQ. The V end lost 5 bases, the J end lost 1 base, and 9 bases lay between the germline ends. As DNA, the CDR3 is TGCGCCAGCAGAGAGGGCGCGAACACTGAAGCTTTCTTT. The encoded protein is CASREGANTEAFF.

This chain links TRBV29-1 with TRBJ2-1, with TRBD2 matching over 8 bases. With 7 bases clipped from V and 4 bases from J, the junction kept 9 bases outside the gene matches. The CDR3 has 14 amino acids. Germline CDR1 is SQVTM and CDR2 is ANQGSEA. CDR3 nucleotides: TGCAGCGCTGTGTCCGGGACTAGATACAATGAGCAGTTCTTC. It is translated as CSAVSGTRYNEQFF.

The rearrangement uses TRBV29-1 and TRBJ2-5; 10 bases are shared with TRBD1. This CDR3 is 13 amino acids long. Germline-derived CDR1 and CDR2 are SQVTM and ANQGSEA. V lost 7 bases and J lost 4; bases outside the gene matches: 6. CDR3 loop: CSGGGQGLETQYF. The CDR3 DNA sequence: TGCAGCGGCGGGGGACAGGGGCTAGAGACCCAGTACTTC.

The V gene is TRBV25-1, the J gene TRBJ2-3, with D perhaps TRBD2 (5 bases). Germline V gene lookup returns CDR1 MGHDK and CDR2 SYGVNS. The CDR3 is 19 residues long. Trimming pared 6 bases from V and 2 bases from J, leaving 27 bases between. The CDR3 DNA is TGTGCCAGCAGGAACCAGCAGAGTCCCCTAGCCGGGGTCACAGATACGCAGTATTTT. It yields the protein CASRNQQSPLAGVTDTQYF.

This clonotype occurred a few times. This rearrangement joins TRBV29-1 to TRBJ1-2; D may be TRBD1 (5 bases). V lost 7 bases and J lost 8, with 26 bases in between. This CDR3 has 15 residues. Germline CDR1 reads SQVTM; CDR2 reads ANQGSEA. The CDR3 region has the DNA TGCAGCGGGGGGGACCGACTCTCTAACTATGGAGGCTACACCTTC. This sequence encodes CSGGDRLSNYGGYTF.

The chain carries TRBV7-2 and TRBJ2-1; TRBD2 matches 12 bases. Unmatched junction bases numbered 4, after V lost 0 bases and J lost 4 bases. From germline, CDR1 is SGHTA and CDR2 FQGNSA. The CDR3 extends over 17 amino acids. Written as DNA, the CDR3 is TGTGCCAGCAGCTTAGCACAAGGACTAGCGGGATACAATGAGCAGTTCTTC. The encoded protein is CASSLAQGLAGYNEQFF. The full variable domain, in which reference TRBV7-2 and TRBJ2-1 provide the parts outside the CDR3, is GAGVSQSPSNKVTEKGKDVELRCDPISGHTALYWYRQSLGQGLEFLIYFQGNSAPDKSGLPSDRFSAERTGGSVSTLTIQRTQQEDSAVYLCASSLAQGLAGYNEQFFGPGTRLTVL.

This rearrangement joins TRBV18 to TRBJ2-5; no firm D call. Trimming removed 3 bases at V and 5 bases at J, with 10 bases between. The CDR3 is 13 residues long. In germline, CDR1 is KGHSH, CDR2 LQKENI. The CDR3: CASSPQVRETQYF. In DNA, the CDR3 is TGTGCCAGCTCACCGCAGGTCCGGGAGACCCAGTACTTC.

This clonotype was detected a few times. J is TRBJ1-2 and V is TRBV7-2; tentatively, D is TRBD1 (5 bases). The V end was cut by 5 bases, the J end by 1 base, with 11 bases between. The CDR3 consists of 14 residues. CDR1 and CDR2 from the germline V gene are SGHTA and FQGNSA. CDR3 sequence reads: CASSHTTDNYGYTF. For the CDR3, the DNA is TGTGCCAGCAGCCACACGACAGATAACTATGGCTACACCTTC.

The CDR3 DNA reads as TGTGCCAGCAGGTTGGGGGTGGCCGAGCAGTACGTC. This translates into CASRLGVAEQYV. The rearrangement joins TRBV12-3 or TRBV12-4 to TRBJ2-7; the D call may be TRBD1 or TRBD2 (5 bases each). V lost 6 bases and J lost 6, with 12 bases in between. The CDR3 extends over 12 amino acids.

This clonotype appeared a few times. The rearrangement links TRBV29-1 to TRBJ1-1; D remains ambiguous. The CDR3 runs to 11 residues. From germline, CDR1 is SQVTM and CDR2 ANQGSEA. V was shortened by 5 bases and J by 4 bases, with 8 bases between the two germline ends. CDR3 sequence reads: CSVSSGTEAFF. Here the CDR3 DNA reads TGCAGCGTTTCTAGTGGCACTGAAGCTTTCTTT. Based on the CDR3 plus reference TRBV29-1 and TRBJ1-1, the full variable domain is SAVISQKPSRDICQRGTSLTIQCQVDSQVTMMFWYRQQPGQSLTLIATANQGSEATYESGFVIDKFPISRPNLTFSTLTVSNMSPEDSSIYLCSVSSGTEAFFGQGTRLTVV.

The J gene is TRBJ1-2, the V gene TRBV5-5; D is ambiguous. There are 15 residues in the CDR3. The V gene lost 0 bases and the J gene lost 0 bases, with 9 bases spanning the gap. Germline CDR1 is SGHKS and CDR2 is YYEKEE (reference sequence). This CDR3 reads CASSLEISANYGYTF. The DNA of the CDR3 is TGTGCCAGCAGCTTGGAGATCTCAGCTAACTATGGCTACACCTTC. Full variable domain (outside the CDR3, taken from reference TRBV5-5 and TRBJ1-2): DAGVTQSPTHLIKTRGQQVTLRCSPISGHKSVSWYQQVLGQGPQFIFQYYEKEERGRGNFPDRFSARQFPNYSSELNVNALLLGDSALYLCASSLEISANYGYTFGSGTRLTVV.

This chain links TRBV7-8 with TRBJ1-1; D might be TRBD1 (5 bases). Trimming took 4 bases from V and 3 from J, leaving 15 bases between them. CDR1 is SGHVS and CDR2 is FQNEAQ in the germline V gene. The CDR3 is 15 residues long. The CDR3 coding sequence is TGTGCCAGCAGCTCAGATCGGGGACGGTACACTGAAGCTTTCTTT. The encoded protein is CASSSDRGRYTEAFF. Complete variable domain (other parts from reference TRBV7-8 and TRBJ1-1): GAGVSQSPRYKVAKRGQDVALRCDPISGHVSLFWYQQALGQGPEFLTYFQNEAQLDKSGLPSDRFFAERPEGSVSTLKIQRTQQEDSAVYLCASSSDRGRYTEAFFGQGTRLTVV.

This clonotype was seen more than once but under ten times. V gene TRBV7-2 combines with J gene TRBJ2-1; TRBD2 agrees at 7 bases. This CDR3 has 15 amino acids. J lost 4 bases, V lost 3 bases, and 6 bases had no gene match. Germline CDR1 SGHTA, CDR2 FQGNSA. The CDR3 coding sequence is TGTGCCAGCAGCTTGGGGGGGGGACTATACAATGAGCAGTTCTTC. Residues: CASSLGGGLYNEQFF.

The chain recombines TRBV7-2 with TRBJ2-1, with TRBD2 matching 8 bases. The ends lost 3 bases at V and 2 bases at J; junction bases unmatched: 3. Per germline, CDR1 SGHTA and CDR2 FQGNSA. The CDR3 contains 15 residues. CDR3 loop: CASSFGSGAYNEQFF. For the CDR3, the DNA is TGTGCCAGCAGCTTTGGTAGCGGGGCCTACAATGAGCAGTTCTTC.

The chain employs TRBV10-2 and TRBJ2-5, with 7 bases that match TRBD2. Looked up from germline, CDR1 is WSHSY and CDR2 is SAAADI. The CDR3 has 15 residues. Trimming cost V 0 bases and J 5 bases; bases outside gene matches: 6. The chain's CDR3 is CASSESPGLGETQYF. The CDR3 nucleotides are TGCGCCAGCAGTGAGTCGCCTGGACTAGGGGAGACCCAGTACTTC.

This clonotype was seen a handful of times. The chain links TRBV19 to TRBJ1-1; D is ambiguous. Trimming shortened V by 1 base and J by 0 bases, and 9 bases separated the two germline ends. The CDR3 consists of 15 residues. CDR1 is LNHDA and CDR2 is SQIVND in the germline V gene (reference sequence). CDR3: CASSIAPTMNTEAFF. The CDR3 nucleotides read TGTGCCAGTAGTATAGCCCCGACCATGAACACTGAAGCTTTCTTT.